The clone carrying this T cell receptor beta chain was counted once. TCRdb's table, derived via immunoSEQ multiplex PCR, lists solely in-frame clones and lacks some. This sample has about 610,000 clones, with 85% to 90% found just once. The sample is drawn from a study of shared T cell receptors in the human thymus. V shed 4 bases and J 4 bases; nucleotides not matched to a gene: 5. Germline V CDR1 and CDR2: PRHDT, FYEKMQ (reference sequence). The CDR3 sequence is 17 residues long. The data were also submitted as part of a second study, on human thymus T cells. As that study records: Healthy Finnish infants undergoing corrective surgery for congenital heart defects were the donors. Resections obtained during corrective heart surgery supplied the thymus tissue.

The V and J genes are TRBV13 and TRBJ2-2, with 14 bases that match TRBD2. This TCR came from a boy younger than two with a congenital heart defect. The material sequenced was thymocytes. The CDR3 region is CASSSSGLAGVTGELFF. The CDR3 bases are TGTGCCAGCAGCTCCTCGGGACTAGCGGGAGTCACCGGGGAGCTGTTTTTT.